The clone carrying this T cell receptor beta chain was counted a few times. The antigen is undetermined. This specimen belongs to a study of identical twins. Template switching added a universal primer site, and cDNA bore unique molecular identifiers. Via MiXCR, TCRdb re-called the 5' RACE reads, giving one row per CDR3 protein. The sample has some 900,000 distinct CDR3 sequences; around an eighth are singletons. General study points: Surplus twin overlap in beta out-of-frame sequences was less pronounced.

This CDR3 region has 15 residues. J gave up 6 bases and V 5 bases, and 10 bases lay outside the gene matches. The V gene's germline CDR1 is MNHNS and CDR2 SASEGT. These data also featured in a second study, about yellow fever vaccine responses in identical twins. According to that study: A vaccine T cell response that seemed partly convergent and partly personalized was reported in twins.

This rearrangement joins TRBV6-1 to TRBJ2-3, with 8 bases fitting TRBD2. The TCR comes from a woman between 18 and 30 years old in good health. The sequenced material came from PBMCs. The CDR3 sequence is CASSRLGSGIDTQYF. The CDR3 region has the DNA TGTGCCAGCAGTCGTCTCGGTAGCGGGATCGATACGCAGTATTTT.